A single TCR beta chain is shown here with its context. It lacks a known antigen. One base away there is no much larger clone; base qualities are not given. The data were taken from a study of T cells in localized non-small cell lung cancer (dated by TCRdb to about 2020). For the wider study: The study analyzed T cell repertoires of 200 to 250 early-stage NSCLC patients, comparing tumors and uninvolved tumor-adjacent lungs. The cohort consisted of a few hundred treatment-naive NSCLC patients whose localized lung tumors had been resected. A mean age of about 66 years was recorded for the NSCLC patients, of whom under 150 were male and over 100 were female.

Two independent pathologists confirmed that the uninvolved adjacent lung, which was taken at least 2 cm from the tumor margin, was free of atypia. At diagnosis, peripheral blood, uninvolved tumor-adjacent lung and tumor were collected and were preserved as a mix of fresh-frozen and FFPE material. The full study reports these points: Uninvolved tumor-adjacent lung showed the highest T cell clonality, higher than tumor, which suggests more focused antigenic responses in the uninvolved tumor-adjacent lung. Because of the exploratory design, TCR variables were selected using unadjusted p-values without false-discovery rate correction. Of the top 100 tumor clones, a median of around 57 were detected in paired uninvolved adjacent lung; under 30 were also among that lung's top 100. Longer overall survival was associated with higher blood T cell density, whereas shorter survival was associated with higher adjacent-lung clonality. Because multi-region tumor sequencing was not performed, intratumor heterogeneity could not be ruled out.

TCR beta CDR3 regions were sequenced from DNA using the immunoSEQ Assay. Processing in the source paper ran as follows. To compute T cell density, TCR beta template counts were normalized to usable DNA, which was estimated by amplifying housekeeping genes. The preseqR package was used to estimate richness by extrapolating to 400,000 templates for PBMC samples and to 120,000 templates for tissue samples. Clonality was calculated as one minus Pielou's evenness. Tissue-enriched TCRs were identified through differential abundance testing performed on productive amino-acid clonotypes, with a minimum total count of 5 and an alpha of 0.1. The Jaccard Index and the Morisita Overlap Index were used to quantify repertoire overlap between compartments. GLIPH grouped TCR beta CDR3s together with public tetramer-defined viral CDR3s, and a viral motif had to include at least three viral sequences and also show V-gene enrichment. The source is immuneACCESS, and TCRdb retained only in-frame sequences with V and J called. Part of the clones is not carried over; for the studies checked, unresolved V genes explain less than half of this, and the remainder is unexplained. The DNA was the basis for D and trimming; V, J and clone size are from that table. For this sample there are approximately 2,700 clones; 25% appear just once. Approximately 9% of the sample is in the top ten clones.

This specimen consisted of normal lung tissue next to the tumor, obtained before any cancer treatment. The sequence derives from a man aged 40-75 years with stage II lung adenocarcinoma.

The nucleotide sequence reads TGTGCCAGCAGCCCCCGGGGGGGCTTAAATGAGCAGTTCTTC. Translated, this gives CASSPRGGLNEQFF. The V gene is TRBV14 and the J gene is TRBJ2-1, with 8 middle bases fitting TRBD2. Trimming removed 4 bases from V and 7 bases from J; the gene matches leave 6 bases unexplained. Sequences SGHDN (CDR1) and FVKESK (CDR2) are obtained from the germline V gene. CDR3 length: 14 amino acids, cysteine to phenylalanine. This entry keeps only the CDR3 DNA: 42 bases, framed from base 1.